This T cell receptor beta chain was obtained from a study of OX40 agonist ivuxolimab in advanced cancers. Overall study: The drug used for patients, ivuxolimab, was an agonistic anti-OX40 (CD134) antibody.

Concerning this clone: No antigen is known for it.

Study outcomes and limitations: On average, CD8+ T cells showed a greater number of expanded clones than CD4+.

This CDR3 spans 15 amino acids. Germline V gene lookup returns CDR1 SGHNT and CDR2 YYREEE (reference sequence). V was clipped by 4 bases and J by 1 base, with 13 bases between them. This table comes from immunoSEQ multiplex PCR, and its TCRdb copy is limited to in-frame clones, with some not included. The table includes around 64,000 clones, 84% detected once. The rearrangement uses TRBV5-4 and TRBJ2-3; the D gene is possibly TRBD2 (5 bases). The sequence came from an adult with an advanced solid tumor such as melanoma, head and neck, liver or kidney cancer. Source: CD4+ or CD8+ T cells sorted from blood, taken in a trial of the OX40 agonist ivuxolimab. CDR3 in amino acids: CASSPPTRGTDTQYF. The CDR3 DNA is TGTGCCAGCAGCCCCCCTACTAGAGGCACAGATACGCAGTATTTT.